This paragraph reports one T cell receptor beta chain. Its antigen is unknown. To make TCR beta libraries, researchers used iRepertoire HTBI primers and Arm-PCR of CDR3 regions. TCRdb analysed the multiplex PCR reads with MiXCR anew, one entry per CDR3 protein. The data hold 650,000 to 700,000 distinct CDR3 sequences, with 25% to 30% observed a single time. CDR1 and CDR2 from the germline V gene are MNHGY and SVAAGI. The V end was cut by 3 bases, the J end by 4 bases, with 13 bases between. This CDR3 region has 15 residues. The data stem from a study of regulatory T cells in long-lasting Graves disease. Study-wide points: The study found persistent patients shared more public clonotypes (approximately 2,700) than new patients (about 990). TRBV28 was favored in persistent disease, as were TRBJ1-2 and TRBJ2-5. Peripheral blood alone, not thyroid tissue, underwent study.

Time point reported: persistent/refractory GD, antithyroid drugs over 5 years with positive TRAb. Researchers made the TCR library from RNA that was extracted from PBMCs. The sample in question was peripheral blood mononuclear cells (PBMCs), obtained when the disease was refractory, from a patient treated with antithyroid drugs. The V and J genes are TRBV6-9 and TRBJ1-5; TRBD1 is a possible D gene (6 bases). This sequence originates from a female donor with Graves disease. CDR3 in amino acids: CASSYYGQGNQPQHF. For the CDR3, the DNA is TGTGCCAGCAGTTACTATGGTCAGGGGAATCAGCCCCAGCATTTT.